A single TCR beta chain is shown here with its context. Its cognate antigen is unknown. These data belong to a study of beta chain features in type 1 diabetes. As for the study in general: Patients and healthy donors were similar in age, gender and cell yields. Findings of the study overall: Patients' naive, central memory and Treg TCRB repertoires seemed closer to one another than those of healthy donors.

The authors reverse transcribed all of the isolated RNA, so sequencing captured expressed TCRB transcripts. This table comes from immunoSEQ multiplex PCR, and its TCRdb copy is limited to in-frame clones, with some not included. The repertoire consists of 360,000 or so clones, with 15% to 20% occurring once and the leading ten covering under 0.055%. The CDR3 contains 16 residues. Germline V CDR1 and CDR2: SGDLS, YYNGEE. V was clipped by 3 bases and J by 5 bases, with 20 bases between them. What was sequenced was naive CD4+ T cells from blood. The rearrangement links TRBV9 to TRBJ2-5; a weak D match, TRBD2 (6 bases). The clonotype originates from a young woman in good health. The chain's CDR3 is CASSAGGVMAPETQYF. CDR3 nucleotide sequence: TGTGCCAGCAGCGCCGGGGGAGTGATGGCTCCGGAGACCCAGTACTTC.